A selection of T cell receptor beta chains follows, all from one sample in a study of T cells in tuberculosis. Sequenced by immunoSEQ multiplex PCR; TCRdb stores in-frame clones only, minus some. The table has tens of thousands of clones, about 85% seen once. The sample was PBMCs, taken at tuberculosis diagnosis. The receptors derive from an adult with tuberculosis. CDR3s include the opening cysteine and the closing phenylalanine or tryptophan. The D gene is left open where the match is weak. The size of a clone is reported for some rows only, either as once, few or many, or as a class for expanded clones.

J | D | V | size | CDR3 | DNA
TRBJ2-3 | NA | TRBV21-1 | NA | CASTKGFWDITDTQYF | TGTGCCAGCACCAAGGGGTTCTGGGACATCACAGATACGCAGTATTTT
TRBJ2-3 | TRBD1 | TRBV7-7 | NA | CASSLGQRTDTQYF | TGTGCCAGCAGCCTGGGACAGCGCACAGATACGCAGTATTTT
TRBJ1-2 | TRBD1 | TRBV4-3 | NA | CASSPGTGQADGYTF | TGCGCCAGCAGCCCCGGGACAGGGCAAGCTGATGGCTACACCTTC
TRBJ2-3 | TRBD2 | TRBV5-6 | NA | CASRPGTSDTDTQYF | TGTGCCAGCAGACCCGGGACTAGCGATACAGATACGCAGTATTTT
TRBJ2-7 | TRBD1 | TRBV5-4 | NA | CASSLPGQGIGEQYF | TGTGCCAGCAGCTTGCCCGGACAGGGGATCGGCGAGCAGTACTTC
TRBJ2-1 | NA | TRBV11-2 | NA | CASSLGGYNEQFF | TGTGCCAGCAGCTTAGGAGGGTACAATGAGCAGTTCTTC
TRBJ2-1 | TRBD2 | TRBV18 | NA | CASSSGLNNEQFF | TGTGCCAGCTCATCGGGACTAAACAATGAGCAGTTCTTC
TRBJ1-2 | NA | TRBV9 | NA | CASSPAGGSASYGYTF | TGTGCCAGCAGCCCCGCGGGCGGCAGCGCGAGCTATGGCTACACCTTC
TRBJ2-7 | NA | TRBV30 | once | CAWKYAGTLVEQYF | TGTGCCTGGAAATACGCAGGCACCTTAGTAGAGCAGTACTTC
TRBJ2-7 | TRBD1 | TRBV7-2 | NA | CASSLSPQGEYEQYF | TGTGCCAGCAGCCTAAGTCCGCAGGGGGAGTACGAGCAGTACTTC
TRBJ1-4 | NA | TRBV28 | NA | CASSSGGALTNEKLFF | TGTGCCAGCAGTTCGGGGGGCGCGTTAACTAATGAAAAACTGTTTTTT
TRBJ1-2 | NA | TRBV6-6 | NA | CASSYSAEYGYTF | TGTGCCAGCAGTTACTCGGCAGAATATGGCTACACCTTC
TRBJ2-1 | TRBD2 | TRBV7-6 | NA | CASSSNRPSGGGEQFF | TGTGCCAGCAGCTCAAATCGGCCTAGCGGGGGGGGTGAGCAGTTCTTC
TRBJ2-3 | TRBD2 | TRBV4-1 | NA | CASSQQLAASTDTQYF | TGCGCCAGCAGCCAACAACTAGCGGCTAGCACAGATACGCAGTATTTT
TRBJ2-7 | TRBD2 | TRBV11-2 | once | CASSLVSGTSGGYEQYF | TGTGCCAGCAGCTTAGTATCGGGGACTAGCGGGGGGTACGAGCAGTACTTC
TRBJ1-1 | TRBD1 | TRBV12-5 | NA | CASGRTGTGSTEAFF | TGTGCTAGTGGGCGGACCGGGACAGGGAGCACTGAAGCTTTCTTT
TRBJ2-1 | NA | TRBV5-1 | NA | CASSPLDLGGYNEQFF | TGCGCCAGCAGCCCGCTGGATTTGGGGGGATACAATGAGCAGTTCTTC
TRBJ1-1 | NA | TRBV5-1 | NA | CASSFRQAMNTEAFF | TGCGCCAGCAGCTTTCGCCAGGCCATGAACACTGAAGCTTTCTTT